What follows are 14 T cell receptor beta chains derived from one specimen sequenced in a study of T-cell reconstitution after alpha-beta-depleted transplantation in children. The TCRbeta library was prepared with unique molecular identifiers. Using its own MiXCR run on the PCR reads, TCRdb lists one record per CDR3 protein. The sample records over 300,000 distinct CDR3 sequences, under 13% being singletons. Sequencing used PBMCs from the stem cell graft donor, obtained from the stem cell graft. These receptors were collected from a human donor who donated a stem cell graft to a child with acute lymphoblastic leukemia.

Remarks on this clonotype: The limits of the CDR3 on the DNA are not certain, so only TCRdb's listed CDR3 is given. The rearrangement links TRBV19 to TRBJ2-1; TRBD2 is the table's D call, not checked against the DNA. The CDR3 is made up of 15 amino acids, end residues included. Germline assignment: CDR1 LNHDA and CDR2 SQIVND (reference sequence). The CDR3 sequence: CASTSGAGGISEQFF.

There are many counts of this clonotype. The chain joins TRBV10-3 to TRBJ1-1, with TRBD1 as a possible D gene (5 bases). The CDR3 is made up of 13 amino acids. Germline CDR1 reads ENHRY; CDR2 reads SYGVKD. Trimming removed 3 bases at V and 1 base at J, with 6 bases between. Here the CDR3 DNA reads TGTGCCATCAGTGAAGACAGGAACACTGAAGCTTTCTTT. Amino acid sequence: CAISEDRNTEAFF.

The chain joins TRBV5-1 to TRBJ2-3; no firm D call. Deletions cut 0 bases from V and 4 bases from J, with 12 bases between. This CDR3 spans 15 amino acids. Looked up from germline, CDR1 is SGHRS and CDR2 is YFSETQ. In nucleotides, the CDR3 is TGCGCCAGCAGCTTGGCCCCGACGGATTCAGATACGCAGTATTTT. Translating gives CASSLAPTDSDTQYF.

This clonotype was seen ten or more times. The rearrangement links TRBV7-8 to TRBJ1-2; D unclear. V was cut by 1 base and J by 2 bases, with 5 bases left in between. Germline CDR1 reads SGHVS; CDR2 reads FQNEAQ. The CDR3 extends over 13 amino acids. CDR3 residues: CASSLDLNYGYTF. CDR3 sequence (DNA): TGTGCCAGCAGCTTAGACCTAAACTATGGCTACACCTTC. The whole variable domain, filled in from reference TRBV7-8 and TRBJ1-2, reads GAGVSQSPRYKVAKRGQDVALRCDPISGHVSLFWYQQALGQGPEFLTYFQNEAQLDKSGLPSDRFFAERPEGSVSTLKIQRTQQEDSAVYLCASSLDLNYGYTFGSGTRLTVV.

This rearrangement joins TRBV7-9 to TRBJ2-2, with a tentative D call TRBD1 (6 bases). The CDR3 spans 17 residues. Germline lookup yields CDR1 SEHNR and CDR2 FQNEAQ (reference sequence). The germline V and J ends were trimmed by 1 base and 3 bases, with 15 bases remaining between them. CDR3 in amino acids: CASSLDGVGAHTGELFF. Written as DNA, the CDR3 is TGTGCCAGCAGCTTAGACGGCGTGGGGGCGCACACCGGGGAGCTGTTTTTT.

V and J are TRBV2 and TRBJ1-4; 7 bases match TRBD1. Trimming cost V 5 bases and J 0 bases; bases outside gene matches: 6. The CDR3 sequence is 16 residues long. Germline values: CDR1 SNHLY, CDR2 FYNNEI. The CDR3: CASSRDSLPTNEKLFF. CDR3 coding DNA: TGTGCCAGCAGTCGGGACAGCCTCCCAACTAATGAAAAACTGTTTTTT.

This sequence joins TRBV7-8 and TRBJ2-5; TRBD1 is a possible D gene (6 bases). The germline V and J ends were trimmed by 4 bases and 2 bases, with 26 bases remaining between them. Per the germline V gene, CDR1 is SGHVS and CDR2 is FQNEAQ. This CDR3 has 19 residues. The CDR3, as DNA: TGTGCCAGCAGCTCCCTCCCGCCCCGGGACACATACCAACAAGAGACCCAGTACTTC. Encoded protein: CASSSLPPRDTYQQETQYF.

The chain joins TRBV20-1 to TRBJ1-6, with D unclear. Trimming pared 6 bases from V and 9 bases from J, leaving 24 bases between. Germline loops: CDR1 DFQATT, CDR2 SNEGSKA (reference sequence). The CDR3 runs 16 residues. The DNA for the CDR3 is TGCAGTGCCAGCCGAGGCAGATCCCTCCAAGGTTCACCCCTCCACTTT. Translating gives CSASRGRSLQGSPLHF.

The genes are TRBV7-9 and TRBJ2-1; 7 bases line up with TRBD2. The J segment lost 2 bases and the V segment lost 5 bases, leaving 9 bases of the junction unmatched. Germline lookup yields CDR1 SEHNR and CDR2 FQNEAQ (reference sequence). This CDR3 spans 16 amino acids. In DNA form, the CDR3 reads TGTGCCAGCAGCCCAACGTCTAGCGGCGCCTACAATGAGCAGTTCTTC. Its protein product is CASSPTSSGAYNEQFF. Looking up the rest from reference TRBV7-9 and TRBJ2-1 gives the full variable domain: DTGVSQNPRHKITKRGQNVTFRCDPISEHNRLYWYRQTLGQGPEFLTYFQNEAQLEKSRLLSDRFSAERPKGSFSTLEIQRTEQGDSAMYLCASSPTSSGAYNEQFFGPGTRLTVL.

This clonotype was detected only a few times. The V and J genes are TRBV20-1 and TRBJ1-6; 12 bases map to TRBD1. With V trimmed by 2 bases and J by 7 bases, 15 bases remained unmatched. Germline assignment: CDR1 DFQATT and CDR2 SNEGSKA (reference sequence). The CDR3 extends over 19 amino acids. CDR3: CSARSPGTGGVLMNSPLHF. The DNA of the CDR3 is TGCAGTGCTAGAAGCCCCGGGACAGGGGGCGTTCTTATGAATTCACCCCTCCACTTT.

This clonotype was recorded a few times. The chain employs TRBV6-1 and TRBJ1-1, with D perhaps matching TRBD1 (5 bases). This CDR3 has 15 amino acids. The germline V and J ends were trimmed by 7 bases and 1 base, with 16 bases remaining between them. Germline loops: CDR1 MNHNS, CDR2 SASEGT. CDR3 coding DNA: TGTGCCAGCACAGGAGGGGCGGCCTGGAACACTGAAGCTTTCTTT. Residues: CASTGGAAWNTEAFF.

The V gene is TRBV9, the J gene TRBJ2-1; D gene unclear. CDR1 and CDR2 (germline): SGDLS, YYNGEE. With 0 bases removed from V and 6 bases from J, the gap between germline ends came to 10 bases. The CDR3 sequence is 14 residues long. The CDR3: CASSVGAQVNEQFF. Written as DNA, the CDR3 is TGTGCCAGCAGCGTAGGAGCCCAGGTCAATGAGCAGTTCTTC.

In this sample, this clonotype turned up a few times. The V call is TRBV7-6, the J call TRBJ2-1; D remains unclear. This CDR3 spans 15 amino acids. Trimming left V 5 bases short and J 4 bases short, with 15 bases between. Germline loops: CDR1 SGHVS, CDR2 FNYEAQ. CDR3 coding DNA: TGTGCCAGCAGCCCGTTGAGGAGTACATACAATGAGCAGTTCTTC. It yields the protein CASSPLRSTYNEQFF.

This clonotype was seen repeatedly, ten times or more. The chain uses TRBV10-2 and TRBJ2-2; D gene uncertain. Germline CDR1 and CDR2: WSHSY and SAAADI. The CDR3 runs to 14 residues. Trimming took off 4 bases at V and 4 bases at J, with 10 bases between the two ends. The CDR3 region is CASSVTQLTGELFF. The CDR3 nucleotides read TGCGCCAGCAGTGTAACACAGCTCACCGGGGAGCTGTTTTTT.